The clone carrying this TCR beta chain was seen only a few times. The antigen remains unidentified. This sample was taken from a study of beta chain features in type 1 diabetes. Findings of the study overall: Across patients, naive, central memory and Treg TCRB repertoires exhibited apparently greater similarity than was observed across healthy donors. Type 1 diabetes patients had fewer VDJ junction insertions and more deletions. Type 1 diabetes patients had moderately but significantly shorter TCRB CDR3s in all four CD4+ subsets.

The investigators reverse transcribed all of the isolated RNA, so they sequenced expressed TCRB transcripts. Repertoires were generated with immunoSEQ multiplex PCR, while TCRdb's copy carries only in-frame clones and drops some. The sample includes about 150,000 clones, around 8% of them seen just once. V was pared by 7 bases and J by 12 bases, with 28 bases between. Germline-derived CDR1 and CDR2 are SGHDN and FVKESK. The CDR3 consists of 16 residues. Sorting that relied on CD45RO/CCR7/CD25/CD127/CD95/CD27 yielded CD4+ naive, central memory, regulatory and stem cell-like memory cells. Material: central memory CD4+ T cells from blood. The TCR was taken from a young man in good health. The chain joins TRBV14 to TRBJ2-1; TRBD2 might be the D (5 bases). The CDR3 nucleotides read TGTGCCAGCACCCGCTCCGGTAGCGCGATAGTACGGGTGCAGTTCTTC. Residues: CASTRSGSAIVRVQFF.